Below, 10 T cell receptor beta chains from the same sample are listed, as sequenced in a study of blood T cell repertoires in COVID-19. TCRdb keeps only in-frame clones here, not all; method: immunoSEQ multiplex PCR. Here the sample spans 270,000 or so clones, more than 70% being singletons. The sample comprised PBMCs or T cells enriched from blood (not recorded which). All receptors derive from a woman aged 40-49 years with acute COVID-19.

The chain combines TRBV5-1 with TRBJ1-2, with 9 bases identical to TRBD1. Unmatched junction bases numbered 5, after V lost 5 bases and J lost 6 bases. The CDR3 contains 13 residues. CDR1 is SGHRS, CDR2 YFSETQ, per germline. The CDR3 DNA is TGCGCCAGCAGGGACAGGGGAGTTAATGGCTACACCTTC. Translated, it gives CASRDRGVNGYTF.

The chain is built from TRBV2 and TRBJ2-7; TRBD2 agrees at 9 bases. Germline V lookup: CDR1 SNHLY, CDR2 FYNNEI. After removal of 8 bases from V and 5 bases from J, the junction contained 7 bases not matched to a gene. This CDR3 contains 13 residues. The CDR3 bases are TGTGCCAGCTGCGGACTAGCGCCCGACGAGCAGTACGTC. Protein product: CASCGLAPDEQYV.

The chain recombines TRBV27 with TRBJ2-3; D is perhaps TRBD1 (6 bases). The CDR3 sequence is 17 residues long. Germline V CDR1 and CDR2: MNHEY, SMNVEV (reference sequence). The ends were cut back, 5 bases at V and 6 bases at J, with 24 bases in the middle. CDR3 protein: CASSPGTGQRSADTQYF. The CDR3 DNA reads as TGTGCCAGCAGTCCCGGGACGGGACAACGGTCCGCGGATACGCAGTATTTT.

The count of this clone is one. The chain joins TRBV24-1 to TRBJ2-7, with 13 bases that match TRBD2. Germline-derived CDR1 and CDR2 are KGHDR and SFDVKD. The CDR3 length is 17 residues. V was pared by 3 bases and J by 4 bases, with 8 bases of the junction left unmatched. The CDR3 region has the DNA TGTGCCACCAGTGATCCCGGGACTAGCGGGAATGTATACGAGCAGTACTTC. It yields the protein CATSDPGTSGNVYEQYF.

The chain carries TRBV18 and TRBJ1-4, with a weak D call TRBD1 (5 bases). Trimming pared 3 bases from V and 15 bases from J, leaving 20 bases between. The CDR3 has 14 amino acids. Germline V gene sequence: CDR1 KGHSH, CDR2 LQKENI. CDR3 region: CASSPPSVGERVFF. The CDR3 nucleotides are TGTGCCAGCTCACCCCCCAGTGTAGGGGAAAGAGTGTTTTTT. Full variable domain (missing parts from reference TRBV18 and TRBJ1-4): NAGVMQNPRHLVRRRGQEARLRCSPMKGHSHVYWYRQLPEEGLKFMVYLQKENIIDESGMPKERFSAEFPKEGPSILRIQQVVRGDSAAYFCASSPPSVGERVFFGSGTQLSVL.

V gene TRBV28 combines with J gene TRBJ2-7, with D possibly TRBD1 on 5 matching bases. Germline assignment: CDR1 MDHEN and CDR2 SYDVKM. This CDR3 has 12 amino acids. V was shortened by 1 base and J by 6 bases, with 7 bases between the two germline ends. CDR3 in amino acids: CASSLSGFEQYF. The CDR3 DNA is TGTGCCAGCAGTTTATCAGGGTTCGAGCAGTACTTC. Complete variable domain (other parts from reference TRBV28 and TRBJ2-7): DVKVTQSSRYLVKRTGEKVFLECVQDMDHENMFWYRQDPGLGLRLIYFSYDVKMKEKGDIPEGYSVSREKKERFSLILESASTNQTSMYLCASSLSGFEQYFGPGTRLTVT.

The chain uses TRBV6-2 or TRBV6-3 and TRBJ2-7; TRBD2 might be the D (5 bases). V lost 2 bases, J lost 5 bases, and 13 bases lay in between. CDR1 and CDR2 (germline): MNHEY, SVGEGT. This CDR3 is 14 amino acids long. The CDR3 loop is CASSYGPGSHEQYV. CDR3 DNA sequence: TGTGCCAGCAGTTACGGTCCGGGAAGCCACGAGCAGTACGTC.

The rearrangement uses TRBV28 and TRBJ2-1; 7 nucleotides match TRBD1. The V gene end was trimmed by 2 bases and the J gene end by 3 bases; junction bases not matched to a gene: 7. CDR3 size: 16 residues. Looked up from germline, CDR1 is MDHEN and CDR2 is SYDVKM. Here the CDR3 reads CASSLPDRVDYNEQFF. DNA of the CDR3: TGTGCCAGCAGTTTACCCGACAGGGTAGACTACAATGAGCAGTTCTTC.

The V call is TRBV30, the J call TRBJ1-4; D might be TRBD1 (5 bases). Germline lookup yields CDR1 GTSNPN and CDR2 SVGIG (reference sequence). The CDR3 sequence is 16 residues long. Trimming cost V 4 bases and J 0 bases, with 15 bases left between them. The CDR3, as DNA: TGTGCCTGGACTTTGACAGCACCCTCAACTAATGAAAAACTGTTTTTT. Its protein is CAWTLTAPSTNEKLFF.

The DNA for the CDR3 is TGTGCCAGCAGCTCCAGTGGCACTGAAGCTTTCTTT. It is translated as CASSSSGTEAFF. The J gene is TRBJ1-1, the V gene TRBV28; no clear D. Deletions cut 6 bases from V and 4 bases from J, with 9 bases between. CDR1 MDHEN and CDR2 SYDVKM come from the germline V gene. This CDR3 comprises 12 residues. The whole variable domain, remainder taken from reference TRBV28 and TRBJ1-1, is DVKVTQSSRYLVKRTGEKVFLECVQDMDHENMFWYRQDPGLGLRLIYFSYDVKMKEKGDIPEGYSVSREKKERFSLILESASTNQTSMYLCASSSSGTEAFFGQGTRLTVV.